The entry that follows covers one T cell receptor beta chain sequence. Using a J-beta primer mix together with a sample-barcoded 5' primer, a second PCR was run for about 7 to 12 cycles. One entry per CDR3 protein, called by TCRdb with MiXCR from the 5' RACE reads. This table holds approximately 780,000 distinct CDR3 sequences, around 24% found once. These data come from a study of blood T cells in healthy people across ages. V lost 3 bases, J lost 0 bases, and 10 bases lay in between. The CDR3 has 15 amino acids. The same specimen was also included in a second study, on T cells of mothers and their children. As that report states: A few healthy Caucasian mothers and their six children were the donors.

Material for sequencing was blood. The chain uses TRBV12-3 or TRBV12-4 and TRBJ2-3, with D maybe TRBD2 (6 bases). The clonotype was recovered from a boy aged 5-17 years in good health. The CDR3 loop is CASSFGSGSTDTQYF. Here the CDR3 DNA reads TGTGCCAGCAGTTTCGGTAGCGGAAGCACAGATACGCAGTATTTT.